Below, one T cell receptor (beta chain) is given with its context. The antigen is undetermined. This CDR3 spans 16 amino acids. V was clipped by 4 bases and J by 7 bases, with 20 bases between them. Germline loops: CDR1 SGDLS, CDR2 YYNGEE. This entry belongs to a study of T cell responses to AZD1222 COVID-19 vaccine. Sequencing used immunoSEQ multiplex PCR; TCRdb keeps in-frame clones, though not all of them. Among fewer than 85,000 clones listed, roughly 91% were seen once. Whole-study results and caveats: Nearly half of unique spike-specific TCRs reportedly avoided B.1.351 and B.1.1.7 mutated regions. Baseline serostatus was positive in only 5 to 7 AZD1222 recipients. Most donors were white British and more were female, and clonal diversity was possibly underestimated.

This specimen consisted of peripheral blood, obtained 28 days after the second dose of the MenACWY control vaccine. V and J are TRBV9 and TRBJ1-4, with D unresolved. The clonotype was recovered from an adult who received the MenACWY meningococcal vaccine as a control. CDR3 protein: CASSPTSGWPGEKLFF. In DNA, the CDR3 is TGTGCCAGCAGCCCCACGTCGGGGTGGCCAGGTGAAAAACTGTTTTTT.